This T cell receptor (beta chain) was found in a study of blood T cell repertoires in COVID-19. Individuals aged 18 to 89 years were recruited from some 26 US areas. Clinical histories supplied by participants themselves formed the basis of cohort assignment. Recovered Cohort 3 donors showed two negative PCRs, clearance, or symptom resolution. Some clones are missing from TCRdb's copy, which holds only in-frame ones; the method was immunoSEQ multiplex PCR. The repertoire holds approximately 300,000 clones, with approximately 90% as singletons. This clone was seen only a few times. Germline values: CDR1 GTSNPN, CDR2 SVGIG (reference sequence). The ends were cut back, 1 base at V and 7 bases at J, with 11 bases in the middle. The CDR3 contains 13 residues.

Sequenced: PBMCs or T cells enriched from blood (not recorded which). This sequence joins TRBV30 and TRBJ1-5; TRBD1 is a possible D gene (6 bases). This TCR came from a woman between 25 and 40 years old who had recovered from COVID-19. CDR3 sequence: CAWSETGRQPQHF. The CDR3 bases are TGTGCCTGGAGTGAGACAGGCAGACAGCCCCAGCATTTT.